This paragraph covers one T cell receptor beta chain sequence. Its specificity is unknown. The ends lost 5 bases at V and 9 bases at J; junction bases unmatched: 9. Germline V gene lookup returns CDR1 LNHNV and CDR2 YYDKDF (reference sequence). The CDR3 contains 15 residues. Treatment reported: roughly ten-day PBMC culture with coronavirus spike peptide pools or control peptides (ViraFEST assay). The authors cultured about 2.2 million PBMCs per well with 9.5 to 10 IU/ml IL-2 and roughly 9.3 ug/ml peptide pools. With the Oncomine TCR Beta short-read assay, DNA from cultured CD4+ T cells was sequenced. Someone extracted genomic DNA from cultured CD4+ T cells. TCRdb itself ran the PCR reads through MiXCR, one entry per CDR3 protein. This table holds 9,500 to 15,000 distinct CDR3 sequences, 50% to 55% found once. The data stem from a study of vaccination and CD4 T cells after COVID-19. Background on the study: Convalescent cases comprised fewer than ten mild and one severe, all SARS-CoV-2 positive by nasal swab PCR. Overall study findings and caveats: Convalescent patients' clones that were vaccine-specific were spike mono-reactive in 304 of 307 cases.

The material sequenced was cultured CD4+ T cells from blood, taken after SARS-CoV-2 vaccination. The chain employs TRBV15 and TRBJ1-6, with 8 bases that match TRBD1. The source is a human donor with COVID-19. The CDR3 protein is CATSLTPGQGSPLHF. In DNA, the CDR3 is TGTGCCACCAGCCTAACGCCCGGACAGGGTTCACCCCTCCACTTT.